Given below is one T cell receptor (beta chain) in context. This clone was counted a few times. It has no known antigen specificity. Per-nucleotide qualities are absent, and no much larger clonotype sits a single base away. In the ViraFEST assay, PBMC were stimulated with viral peptide pools, and antigen-specific CD4+ T cell clonotypes were then identified by expansion using TCR sequencing. After less than 13 days of culture, CD4+ T cells were isolated with the EasySep CD4+ T cell isolation kit. PCR-confirmed SARS-CoV-2 infection had occurred in convalescent patients between March and December 2020, before the Alpha, Beta and Delta variants emerged in the United States. A few million PBMC per well were cultured with 10 ug/ml peptides in IMDM containing 5% human AB serum, approximately 10 IU/ml IL-2 and gentamicin. On days 3 and 7, half of the culture medium was replaced with fresh IL-2-containing medium. Unless noted otherwise, every peptide stimulation condition was cultured in triplicate wells. Using Ficoll-Paque Plus gradient centrifugation, PBMC were separated from whole blood and then either used fresh or cryopreserved at -140C. The QIAamp micro DNA kit was used to extract genomic DNA from the cultured CD4+ T cells.

The library was obtained by the immunoSEQ multiplex PCR assay. DNA from the cultured and isolated CD4+ T cells underwent TCR beta CDR3 sequencing. From the authors' description of their analysis: The analysis removed non-productive TCR sequences, trimmed reads to the CDR3 region, and retained only CDR3s that were 7 or more amino acids long. The MANAFEST web app was used to identify antigen-specific clonotypes by comparing expansion in peptide wells with expansion in reference cultures. Positive clones required FDR<0.05 expansion versus reference and all other wells, odds ratio above 5, and frequency above 0.1% in two replicate wells. Cross-reactive clonotypes were defined as significantly expanded in SARS-CoV-2 spike wells and in at least one common cold coronavirus spike condition. CDR3 similarity was assessed by Levenshtein distance with the stringdist R package, and unrooted trees were built with ape in R 3.6.1. Sourced from immuneACCESS, this table was stored by TCRdb with only in-frame sequences that have V and J called. A share of the clones is absent; for the studies checked, an unresolved V gene accounts for under half, and the remainder has no known explanation. V, J and clone size were drawn from that table, and D and trimming were deduced from the DNA. Counted in this sample were fewer than 40,000 clones; approximately 78% of them appeared once. About 29% of the sample is in the top ten clones.

The sample belongs to a study of vaccination effects on CD4 cells after COVID-19 (dated by TCRdb to 2021 to 2024). With regard to the full study: Each participant received two doses of an mRNA SARS-CoV-2 vaccine, either BNT162b2 or mRNA-1273. Pre-vaccine samples from two convalescent patients were drawn 16 days and one week before the first dose, 142 and 148 days after COVID-19 diagnosis. The Oncomine TCR Beta short-read assay on an Illumina iSeq 100 was used to sequence cultures from other donors in the study. Altogether, some 10 COVID-19 convalescent patients and a handful of SARS-CoV-2-naive healthy vaccine recipients made up the full study. In both COVID-19 convalescent patients and infection-naive vaccine recipients, the study compared SARS-CoV-2 spike-specific CD4+ TCR repertoires from before mRNA vaccination with those from after it.

The CDR3, from cysteine to phenylalanine, totals 12 residues. Only the CDR3 part of the read is kept: 36 bases, read in frame from the first base. V loses 3 bases of germline sequence and J loses 0 bases, and the interval between the two ends is 0 bases. The CDR1 and CDR2 encoded by the germline V gene (reference sequence) are LGHDT and YNNKEL. Overall study results and their limits: Both infection-induced and vaccine-induced clones contracted markedly at late post-vaccination timepoints, which is consistent with waning T cell responses. Limitations of the study were the small number of convalescent patients and the absence of early post-infection timepoints. For convalescent patients, new clones induced by the vaccine made up most of the post-vaccine spike-reactive repertoire, and these new clones were largely distinct from the clones induced by infection.

The sequenced sample was CD4+ T cells from PBMCs cultured with a peptide pool, obtained before COVID-19 vaccination. The chain joins TRBV3-1 (or the pseudogene TRBV3-2) to TRBJ1-5; a confident D gene designation cannot be given. This TCR was recovered from a human donor who had a prior SARS-CoV-2 infection. The CDR3 corresponds to CASSHSNQPQHF. The DNA is TGTGCCAGCAGCCATAGCAATCAGCCCCAGCATTTT.